The 7 T cell receptor beta chains reported below all come from one sample, sequenced in a study of blood T cell repertoires in COVID-19. TCRdb keeps only in-frame clones here, not all; method: immunoSEQ multiplex PCR. The profile shows about 170,000 clones, around 89% of them singletons. The source material was peripheral blood. The receptors were gathered from a man in his forties or fifties who had recovered from COVID-19.

The rearrangement joins TRBV2 to TRBJ2-1, with 16 bases matching TRBD2. The germline V gene has CDR1 SNHLY and CDR2 FYNNEI. The ends lost 7 bases at V and 10 bases at J; junction bases unmatched: 13. The CDR3 length is 17 residues. The chain's CDR3 is CASKGLAGGRVELEQFF. CDR3 coding DNA: TGTGCCAGCAAGGGACTAGCGGGAGGGCGAGTTGAGTTGGAGCAGTTCTTC.

The chain couples TRBV7-3 to TRBJ2-7, with 8 bases identical to TRBD1. The CDR3 extends over 14 amino acids. Trimming at V came to 2 bases and at J to 5 bases, leaving 5 bases not matched to a gene. Germline values: CDR1 SGHTA, CDR2 FQGTGA. CDR3 sequence reads: CASSLFAGGNEQYF. In nucleotides, the CDR3 is TGTGCCAGCAGCTTATTTGCAGGGGGCAACGAGCAGTACTTC.

The chain links TRBV3-1 (or the pseudogene TRBV3-2) to TRBJ2-2; the match to TRBD2 covers 11 bases. V lost 8 bases and J lost 6; bases outside the gene matches: 11. Per germline, CDR1 LGHDT and CDR2 YNNKEL (reference sequence). This CDR3 region has 16 residues. The CDR3, as DNA: TGTGCCAGCGGATGGGGTAGCGGGGGGGCCCCCGGGGAGCTGTTTTTT. Residues: CASGWGSGGAPGELFF.

This chain joins TRBV5-8 and TRBJ1-1; D is ambiguous. This CDR3 has 14 residues. Per the germline V gene, CDR1 is SGHTS and CDR2 is YDEGEE. V was cut by 0 bases and J by 4 bases, with 10 bases left in between. The CDR3 coding sequence is TGTGCCAGCAGCTTGGAACCCCGGGGCACTGAAGCTTTCTTT. Translating gives CASSLEPRGTEAFF.

DNA of the CDR3: TGTGCCAGCATTTTAGACAGGGTGAGCAATCAGCCCCAGCATTTT. This gives the protein CASILDRVSNQPQHF. The rearrangement uses TRBV6-5 and TRBJ1-5, with 7 nucleotides matching TRBD1. The CDR3 sequence is 15 residues long. Trimming cost V 7 bases and J 1 base; bases outside gene matches: 7. Germline values: CDR1 MNHEY, CDR2 SVGAGI.

V usage is TRBV19 and J usage is TRBJ1-1, with a possible D match to TRBD1 (5 bases). V gave up 6 bases and J gave up 0 bases, with 14 bases separating them. This CDR3 has 15 residues. CDR1 LNHDA and CDR2 SQIVND come from the germline V gene (reference sequence). This CDR3 is CASRSRQNLNTEAFF. The CDR3 DNA reads TGTGCCAGTAGATCTCGACAGAACCTGAACACTGAAGCTTTCTTT.

The V call is TRBV27, the J call TRBJ2-4, with D perhaps matching TRBD2 (6 bases). V was cut by 3 bases and J by 2 bases, with 8 bases left in between. Germline CDR1 MNHEY, CDR2 SMNVEV (reference sequence). This CDR3 has 14 amino acids. The CDR3 DNA sequence: TGTGCCAGCAGTTTGCGGGGCCCCAAAAACATTCAGTACTTC. This sequence encodes CASSLRGPKNIQYF.